The sequence of this T cell receptor beta chain was determined in a study of post-analysis software for immune sequencing data. The wider study: Clinical courses comprised relapsing-remitting, secondary progressive and progressive-relapsing multiple sclerosis. Study results and limitations: The study found TRBV5-6, TRBV5-1 and TRBV20-1 among five or six TRBV segments more frequent in patients than controls.

Only a few counts were recorded for this clonotype. Its antigen remains unknown. The CDR3 has 15 residues. Trimming left V 0 bases short and J 0 bases short, with 12 bases between. CDR1 is DFQATT and CDR2 is SNEGSKA in the germline V gene (reference sequence). Built from TCR beta cDNA, the libraries had unique molecular identifiers in them. Starting from around 0.96 to 9.9 million T cells, the study yielded roughly 0.5 million cDNA molecules. TCRdb passed the PCR reads through MiXCR, listing each CDR3 protein once. The sample records 700,000 to 800,000 distinct CDR3 sequences, 30% being singletons. The gene calls are TRBV20-1 and TRBJ2-7; D call uncertain. The specimen sequenced was blood. This TCR derives from a girl aged 10 to 17 with multiple sclerosis. CDR3 protein: CSARDSRLTSYEQYF. The CDR3 DNA is TGCAGTGCTAGAGATTCGAGGCTAACCTCCTACGAGCAGTACTTC.